Sequencing of this T cell receptor beta chain was carried out in a study of blood T cell repertoires in COVID-19. Study context: PBMCs, B-cell-depleted T cells, or T cells were the source of the cDNA or gDNA that made up the material.

Measured with immunoSEQ multiplex PCR; TCRdb has only the in-frame clones, and not every one. The data hold 95,000 to 110,000 clones, with more than 75% observed a single time. The CDR3 has 14 residues. CDR1 and CDR2 from the germline V gene are SNHLY and FYNNEI. Trimming at V came to 6 bases and at J to 4 bases, leaving 6 bases not matched to a gene. The chain couples TRBV2 to TRBJ2-3, with 8 positions matching TRBD1. The source material was peripheral blood. The TCR was taken from a human donor in a cohort sampled during active COVID-19. DNA of the CDR3: TGTGCCAGCAGCGCCCCAGGGGGCCCAGATACGCAGTATTTT. Amino acids: CASSAPGGPDTQYF. Looking up the rest from reference TRBV2 and TRBJ2-3 gives the full variable domain: EPEVTQTPSHQVTQMGQEVILRCVPISNHLYFYWYRQILGQKVEFLVSFYNNEISEKSEIFDDQFSVERPDGSNFTLKIRSTKLEDSAMYFCASSAPGGPDTQYFGPGTRLTVL.